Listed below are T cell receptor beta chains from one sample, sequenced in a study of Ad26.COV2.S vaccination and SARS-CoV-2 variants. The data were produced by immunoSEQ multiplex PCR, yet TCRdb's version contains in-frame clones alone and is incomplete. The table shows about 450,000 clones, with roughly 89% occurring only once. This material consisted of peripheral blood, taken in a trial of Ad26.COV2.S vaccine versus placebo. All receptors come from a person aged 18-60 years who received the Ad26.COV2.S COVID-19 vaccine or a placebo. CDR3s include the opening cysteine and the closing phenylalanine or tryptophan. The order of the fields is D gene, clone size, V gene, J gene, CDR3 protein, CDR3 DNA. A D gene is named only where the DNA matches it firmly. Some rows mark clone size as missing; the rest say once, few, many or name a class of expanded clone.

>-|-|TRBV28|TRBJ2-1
CASVPAGAGEQFF
TGTGCCAGCGTACCTGCAGGGGCGGGTGAGCAGTTCTTC
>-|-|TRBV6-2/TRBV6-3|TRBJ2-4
CASSYGGMENIQYF
TGTGCCAGCAGTTACGGAGGGATGGAGAACATTCAGTACTTC
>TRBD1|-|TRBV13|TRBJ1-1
CASSHGTGHTEAFF
TGTGCCAGCAGCCATGGGACAGGCCACACTGAAGCTTTCTTT
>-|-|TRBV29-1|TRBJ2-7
CSVSSYSNSYEQYF
TGCAGCGTTTCGTCGTACAGTAACTCCTACGAGCAGTACTTC
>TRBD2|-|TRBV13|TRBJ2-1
CASSPRRGGYEQFF
TGTGCCAGCAGCCCCCGGCGGGGGGGCTATGAGCAGTTCTTC
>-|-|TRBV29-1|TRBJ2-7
CSVGRGTYEQYF
TGCAGCGTAGGCAGGGGCACCTACGAGCAGTACTTC
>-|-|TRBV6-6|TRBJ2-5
CASKGALILEETQYF
TGTGCCAGCAAGGGCGCACTCATACTAGAAGAGACCCAGTACTTC
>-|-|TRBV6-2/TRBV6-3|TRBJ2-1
CASRPEYRPGYNEQFF
TGTGCCAGCAGACCTGAGTACCGACCGGGCTACAATGAGCAGTTCTTC
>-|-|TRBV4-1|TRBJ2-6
CASSQGQAFGANVLTF
TGCGCCAGCAGCCAAGGACAGGCCTTTGGGGCCAACGTCCTGACTTTC
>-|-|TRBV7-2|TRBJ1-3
CASSLKFGNTIYF
TGTGCCAGCAGCTTGAAGTTTGGAAACACCATATATTTT
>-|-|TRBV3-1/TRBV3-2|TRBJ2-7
CASSQGNRAYEQYF
TGTGCCAGCAGCCAAGGAAACAGAGCCTACGAGCAGTACTTC
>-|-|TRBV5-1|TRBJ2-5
CASSSNTDGETQYF
TGCGCCAGCAGCTCGAACACGGATGGGGAGACCCAGTACTTC
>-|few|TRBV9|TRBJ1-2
CASSHPTDYGYTF
TGTGCCAGCAGCCATCCGACAGACTATGGCTACACCTTC
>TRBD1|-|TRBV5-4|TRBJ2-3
CASSSRTGQATQYF
TGTGCCAGCAGCTCGCGGACAGGGCAAGCTACGCAGTATTTT
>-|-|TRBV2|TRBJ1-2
CASSESRTAPDGYTF
TGTGCCAGCAGTGAGTCGAGGACGGCGCCAGATGGCTACACCTTC
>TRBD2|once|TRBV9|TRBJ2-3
CASSVRSGGTDTQYF
TGTGCCAGCAGCGTAAGAAGCGGGGGTACAGATACGCAGTATTTT
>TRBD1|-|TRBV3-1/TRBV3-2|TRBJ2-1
CASMRQGEPNEQFF
TGTGCCAGCATGAGACAGGGTGAACCCAATGAGCAGTTCTTC
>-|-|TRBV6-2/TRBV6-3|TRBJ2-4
CASSLGGAKNIQYF
TGTGCCAGCAGTTTGGGGGGAGCCAAAAACATTCAGTACTTC
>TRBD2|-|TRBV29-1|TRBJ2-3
CSVNKRGGTDTQYF
TGCAGCGTTAATAAGCGGGGGGGAACAGATACGCAGTATTTT
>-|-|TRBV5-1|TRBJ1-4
CASSYFGVSNEKLFF
TGCGCCAGCAGCTATTTCGGGGTATCTAATGAAAAACTGTTTTTT
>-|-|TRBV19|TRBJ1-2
CASSIDPGLWGYTF
TGTGCCAGTAGTATAGATCCGGGACTTTGGGGCTACACCTTC
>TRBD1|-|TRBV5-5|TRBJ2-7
CASSLRFLGQTLSYEQYF
TGTGCCAGCAGCCTGCGTTTCCTGGGACAGACTCTCTCCTACGAGCAGTACTTC
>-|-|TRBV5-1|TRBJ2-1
CASSPPSQNNEQFF
TGCGCCAGCAGCCCCCCAAGCCAGAACAATGAGCAGTTCTTC
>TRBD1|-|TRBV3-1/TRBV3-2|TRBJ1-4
CATSDRGKKLFF
TGTGCCACCTCCGACAGGGGGAAAAAACTGTTTTTT
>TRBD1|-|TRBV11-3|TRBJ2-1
CASSFTGTGLYNEQFF
TGTGCCAGCAGTTTTACCGGGACAGGGCTCTACAATGAGCAGTTCTTC
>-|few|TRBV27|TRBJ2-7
CASSPGTYEQYF
TGTGCCAGCAGCCCGGGCACCTACGAGCAGTACTTC
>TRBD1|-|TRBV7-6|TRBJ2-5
CASSPNRGKETQYF
TGTGCCAGCAGCCCCAACAGGGGAAAAGAGACCCAGTACTTC
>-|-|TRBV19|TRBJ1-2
CASSILGGSYGYTF
TGTGCCAGTAGTATACTCGGCGGTAGCTATGGCTACACCTTC
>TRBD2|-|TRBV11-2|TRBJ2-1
CASSLSLAGGNNEQFF
TGTGCCAGCAGCTTAAGCCTAGCGGGAGGGAACAATGAGCAGTTCTTC
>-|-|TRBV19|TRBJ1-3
CASSIFPEGAGNTIYF
TGTGCCAGTAGTATTTTTCCGGAGGGAGCTGGAAACACCATATATTTT
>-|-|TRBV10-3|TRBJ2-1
CAISETGDEQFF
TGTGCCATCAGTGAGACCGGGGATGAGCAGTTCTTC
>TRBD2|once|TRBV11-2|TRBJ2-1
CASSFTRGGLSSYNEQFF
TGTGCCAGCAGCTTCACCCGGGGGGGGCTGAGCTCCTACAATGAGCAGTTCTTC
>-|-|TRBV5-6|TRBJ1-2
CASRAVGGYTF
TGTGCCAGCAGGGCAGTGGGTGGCTACACCTTC
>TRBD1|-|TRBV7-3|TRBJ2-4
CASSTRPGTENIQYF
TGTGCCAGCAGCACCAGACCGGGGACAGAAAACATTCAGTACTTC
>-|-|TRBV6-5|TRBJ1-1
CASREGPGGTEAFF
TGTGCCAGCCGGGAGGGGCCGGGAGGCACTGAAGCTTTCTTT
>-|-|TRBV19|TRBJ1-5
CASRGRKHPNQPQHF
TGTGCCAGCCGGGGCCGCAAACATCCTAATCAGCCCCAGCATTTT
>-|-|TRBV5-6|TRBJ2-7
CASSLLGRGGEQYF
TGTGCCAGCAGCTTGCTGGGACGTGGCGGCGAGCAGTACTTC
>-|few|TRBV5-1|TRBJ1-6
CASSPGPRSPLHF
TGCGCCAGCAGCCCAGGGCCGCGGTCACCCCTCCACTTT
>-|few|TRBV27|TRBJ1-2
CASRSVGIVGYGYTF
TGTGCCAGCAGGTCGGTAGGAATCGTTGGCTATGGCTACACCTTC
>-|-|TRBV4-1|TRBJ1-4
CASSQVPDPNEKLFF
TGCGCCAGCAGCCAAGTTCCTGATCCCAATGAAAAACTGTTTTTT
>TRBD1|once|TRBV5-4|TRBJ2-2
CASSWNRGRGGELFF
TGTGCCAGCAGCTGGAACAGGGGGCGCGGGGGGGAGCTGTTTTTT
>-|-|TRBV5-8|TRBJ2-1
CASSLIRASWQYSYNEQFF
TGTGCCAGCAGCTTAATTCGAGCGTCATGGCAATATTCCTACAATGAGCAGTTCTTC
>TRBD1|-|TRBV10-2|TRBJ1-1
CASSRGKTGTNTEAFF
TGCGCCAGCAGTCGAGGGAAGACAGGGACTAACACTGAAGCTTTCTTT
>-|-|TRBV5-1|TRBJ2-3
CASSLGGSELYTQYF
TGCGCCAGCAGCTTGGGCGGATCGGAGCTGTATACGCAGTATTTT
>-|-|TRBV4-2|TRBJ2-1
CASSRRSESRYIRFF
TGTGCCAGCAGCCGTCGATCTGAATCCCGGTATATTCGGTTCTTC